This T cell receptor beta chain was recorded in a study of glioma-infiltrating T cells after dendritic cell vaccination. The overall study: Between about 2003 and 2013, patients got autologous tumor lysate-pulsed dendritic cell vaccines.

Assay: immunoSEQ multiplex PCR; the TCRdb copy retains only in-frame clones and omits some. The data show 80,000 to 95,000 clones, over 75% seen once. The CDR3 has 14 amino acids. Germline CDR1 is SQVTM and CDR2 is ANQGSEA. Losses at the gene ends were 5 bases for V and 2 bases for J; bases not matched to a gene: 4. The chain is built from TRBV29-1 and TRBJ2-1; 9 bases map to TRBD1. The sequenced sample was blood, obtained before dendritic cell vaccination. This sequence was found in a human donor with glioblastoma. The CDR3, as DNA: TGCAGCGTTAACAGACAGGGGGCCTACAATGAGCAGTTCTTC. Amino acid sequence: CSVNRQGAYNEQFF.